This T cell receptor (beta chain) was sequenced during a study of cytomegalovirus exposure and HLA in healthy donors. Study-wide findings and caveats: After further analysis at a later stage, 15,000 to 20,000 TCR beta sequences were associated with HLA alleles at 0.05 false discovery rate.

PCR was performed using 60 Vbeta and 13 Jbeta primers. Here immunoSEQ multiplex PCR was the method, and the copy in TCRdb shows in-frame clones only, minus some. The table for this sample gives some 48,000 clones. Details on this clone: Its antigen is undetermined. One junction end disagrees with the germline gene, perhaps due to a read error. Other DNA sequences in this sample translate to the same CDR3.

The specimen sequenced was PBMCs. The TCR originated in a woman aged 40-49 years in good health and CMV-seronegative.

The chain's CDR3 is CASSPRRVEDDNSPLHF. As DNA, the CDR3 is TGTGCCAGCTCACCAAGGCGGGTTGAGGACGATAATTCACCCCTACACTTT. This sequence joins TRBV18 and TRBJ1-6; D remains unclear. CDR1 and CDR2 (germline): KGHSH, LQKENI. The CDR3 consists of 17 residues. Together with reference TRBV18 and TRBJ1-6, the CDR3 gives the full variable domain: NAGVMQNPRHLVRRRGQEARLRCSPMKGHSHVYWYRQLPEEGLKFMVYLQKENIIDESGMPKERFSAEFPKEGPSILRIQQVVRGDSAAYFCASSPRRVEDDNSPLHFGNGTRLTVT.